This entry is about one T cell receptor (beta chain). Antigen specificity is unknown. Germline trimming cut 6 bases from V and 4 bases from J; bases unmatched to any gene: 8. The CDR3 has 14 residues. The data were obtained in a study of T cell responses to AZD1222 COVID-19 vaccine. Here immunoSEQ multiplex PCR was the method, and the copy in TCRdb shows in-frame clones only, minus some. Seen here are 150,000 to 180,000 clones, 90% observed once, and the top ten hold less than 2%. General study results and limits: Baseline seropositivity characterized only six AZD1222 recipients.

This receptor was obtained from an adult in good health. Sequences were derived from peripheral blood, sampled on day 0 of AZD1222 vaccination. The chain couples TRBV23-1 to TRBJ1-1; the match to TRBD1 covers 7 bases. TRBV23-1 is an open reading frame whose function is uncertain. Here the CDR3 DNA reads TGCGCCAGCAGCCCCCAGGGGGTTGGCACTGAAGCTTTCTTT. This sequence encodes CASSPQGVGTEAFF.